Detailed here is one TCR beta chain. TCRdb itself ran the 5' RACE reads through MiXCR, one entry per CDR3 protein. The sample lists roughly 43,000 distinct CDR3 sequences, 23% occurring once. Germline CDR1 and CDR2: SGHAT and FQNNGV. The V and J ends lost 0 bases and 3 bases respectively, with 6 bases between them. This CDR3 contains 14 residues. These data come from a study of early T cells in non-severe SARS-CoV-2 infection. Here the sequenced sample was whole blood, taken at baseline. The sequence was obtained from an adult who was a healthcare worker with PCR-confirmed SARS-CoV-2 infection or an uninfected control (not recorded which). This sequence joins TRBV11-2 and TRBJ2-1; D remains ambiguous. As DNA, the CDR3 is TGTGCCAGCAGCTTAGACTACAGCTACAATGAGCAGTTCTTC. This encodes CASSLDYSYNEQFF.